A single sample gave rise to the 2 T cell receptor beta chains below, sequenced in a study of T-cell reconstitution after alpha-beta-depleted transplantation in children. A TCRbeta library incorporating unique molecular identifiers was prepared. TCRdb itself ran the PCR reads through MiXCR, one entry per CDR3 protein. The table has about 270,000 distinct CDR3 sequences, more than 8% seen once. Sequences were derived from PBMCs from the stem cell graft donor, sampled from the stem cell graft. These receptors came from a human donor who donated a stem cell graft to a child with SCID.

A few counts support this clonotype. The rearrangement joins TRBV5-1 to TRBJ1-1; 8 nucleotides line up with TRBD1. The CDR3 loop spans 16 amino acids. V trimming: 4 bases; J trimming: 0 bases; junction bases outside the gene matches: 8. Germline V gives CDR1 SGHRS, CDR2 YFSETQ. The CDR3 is CASSPRTGHLNTEAFF. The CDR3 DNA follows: TGCGCCAGCAGCCCTAGGACAGGGCATTTGAACACTGAAGCTTTCTTT.

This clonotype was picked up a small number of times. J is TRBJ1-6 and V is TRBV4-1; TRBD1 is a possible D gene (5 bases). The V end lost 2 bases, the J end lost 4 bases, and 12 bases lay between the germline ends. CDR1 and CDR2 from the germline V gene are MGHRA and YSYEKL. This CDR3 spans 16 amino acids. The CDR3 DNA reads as TGCGCCAGCAGCCAACCCCCGGGACGGTATAATTCACCCCTCCACTTT. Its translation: CASSQPPGRYNSPLHF.